This TCR beta chain was observed in a study of blood T cells in healthy people across ages. Study-wide background: Every two T cells gave about one barcoded beta molecule via template switching. Study-level findings and limits: Getting older went along with TCR beta diversity per million T cells dropping roughly linearly. Higher diversity, along with more naive CD4+ cells, distinguished long-lived donors from aged donors. Estimates of diversity drawn from one million T cells were considered underestimates.

Turning to this clonotype: What it binds is not known.

The CDR3 has 13 amino acids. The germline gives CDR1 SQVTM, CDR2 ANQGSEA. The V end lost 4 bases, the J end lost 0 bases, and 7 bases lay between the germline ends. Then a second PCR, running about 6 to 12 cycles, was carried out with a sample-barcoded 5' primer and a J-beta primer mix. TCRdb independently ran MiXCR on the 5' RACE reads; one entry per CDR3 protein. The table lists about a million distinct CDR3 sequences, around 48% of them singletons, with around 15% in the top ten. This receptor was obtained from a man aged 25-45 years in good health. Material for sequencing was blood. The chain has TRBV29-1 and TRBJ1-5; no reliable D call. CDR3 sequence (DNA): TGCAGCGTTGTGGTTGATAGCAATCAGCCCCAGCATTTT. As protein: CSVVVDSNQPQHF. The full variable domain, with the rest looked up from reference TRBV29-1 and TRBJ1-5, is SAVISQKPSRDICQRGTSLTIQCQVDSQVTMMFWYRQQPGQSLTLIATANQGSEATYESGFVIDKFPISRPNLTFSTLTVSNMSPEDSSIYLCSVVVDSNQPQHFGDGTRLSIL.